This T cell receptor beta chain appears in the sequencing data of a study of blood T cell repertoires in COVID-19. Overall study: Some COVID-19 samples were acute and others convalescent; all came from the United States, Italy and Spain.

Libraries were prepared by immunoSEQ multiplex PCR; TCRdb keeps only in-frame clonotypes and omits some of them. The table lists some 120,000 clones, 85% of them singletons. Deletions cut 0 bases from V and 8 bases from J, with 13 bases between. Germline V lookup: CDR1 MNHEY, CDR2 SVGAGI. The CDR3 has 14 amino acids. Source material: peripheral blood. This TCR was recovered from a woman of 80 years or more with acute or convalescent COVID-19. The gene calls are TRBV6-5 and TRBJ1-2; D is unresolved. CDR3 amino acids: CASSYSMQDGGYTF. The CDR3 nucleotides are TGTGCCAGCAGTTACTCGATGCAGGATGGAGGCTACACCTTC.